Presented here are 22 T cell receptor beta chains from one specimen sequenced in a study of identical twins. TCRdb processed the 5' RACE reads anew with MiXCR; each CDR3 protein has one entry. The table records hundreds of thousands of distinct CDR3 sequences, 5.5% to 6.5% of them present only once. Sequenced material: naive T cells sorted from blood. The receptor set was obtained from a young man in good health.

This clonotype was observed a handful of times. This chain connects TRBV12-3 or TRBV12-4 to TRBJ2-6; D is unclear. V lost 6 bases and J lost 4, with 7 bases in between. There are 13 residues in the CDR3. This CDR3 reads CASRSGGANVLTF. The CDR3 region has the DNA TGTGCCAGCAGGTCCGGGGGGGCCAACGTCCTGACTTTC.

This clonotype came up many times. J is TRBJ2-2 and V is TRBV6-1; D remains unclear. Between the trimmed V and J ends, which lost 6 bases and 1 base, there was a span of 12 bases. The CDR3 totals 15 residues. Germline V gene lookup returns CDR1 MNHNS and CDR2 SASEGT. The CDR3 loop reads CASSPSAENTGELFF. CDR3 nucleotides: TGTGCCAGCAGCCCCTCGGCGGAGAACACCGGGGAGCTGTTTTTT.

The chain links TRBV24-1 to TRBJ2-1; TRBD2 matches at 12 bases. The CDR3 extends over 19 amino acids. Germline loops: CDR1 KGHDR, CDR2 SFDVKD. The V and J ends lost 3 bases and 0 bases, in that order; junction bases with no gene match: 8. The CDR3 here is CATSDRTSGAMSSYNEQFF. Written as DNA, the CDR3 is TGTGCCACCAGTGATCGGACTAGCGGGGCTATGAGCTCCTACAATGAGCAGTTCTTC.

The chain is built from TRBV5-1 and TRBJ2-6; unclear D gene. V dropped 5 bases and J dropped 0 bases, with 6 bases sitting between them. From germline, CDR1 is SGHRS and CDR2 YFSETQ. The CDR3 has 14 amino acids. The CDR3 spells CASREGSGANVLTF. DNA for the CDR3: TGCGCCAGCAGGGAAGGCTCTGGGGCCAACGTCCTGACTTTC.

This chain uses TRBV28 with TRBJ2-1; no firm D call. The germline V gene has CDR1 MDHEN and CDR2 SYDVKM. Trimming took off 3 bases at V and 0 bases at J, with 18 bases between the two ends. The CDR3 runs 18 residues. The CDR3 region is CASSLGWAVFFSYNEQFF. DNA for the CDR3: TGTGCCAGCAGTTTGGGGTGGGCAGTTTTCTTCTCCTACAATGAGCAGTTCTTC.

This clonotype was picked up many times. V and J are TRBV6-2 or TRBV6-3 and TRBJ1-1; D gene uncertain. The germline V gene encodes CDR1 MNHEY and CDR2 SVGEGT. Deletions cut 4 bases from V and 1 base from J, with 10 bases between. The CDR3 extends over 14 amino acids. In nucleotides, the CDR3 is TGTGCCAGCAGTTGGCTGGGATCGAACACTGAAGCTTTCTTT. Translated: CASSWLGSNTEAFF.

A few counts support this clonotype. The chain employs TRBV14 and TRBJ2-1; perhaps D is TRBD1 or TRBD2 (7 bases each). Trimming removed 1 base at V and 8 bases at J, with 9 bases between. Per germline, CDR1 SGHDN and CDR2 FVKESK. This CDR3 is 13 amino acids long. The CDR3 spells CASSQAGGDEQFF. CDR3 nucleotide sequence: TGTGCCAGCAGCCAAGCAGGGGGGGATGAGCAGTTCTTC.

This chain links TRBV18 with TRBJ1-1; 9 bases line up with TRBD1. The CDR3 loop spans 15 amino acids. V lost 2 bases and J lost 11; bases outside the gene matches: 12. From germline, CDR1 is KGHSH and CDR2 LQKENI. Written as DNA, the CDR3 is TGTGCCAGCTCACCAACCGGGACAGGGCAACGTAAGGCTTTCTTT. It is translated as CASSPTGTGQRKAFF.

The chain couples TRBV6-1 to TRBJ1-5; D is unclear. The germline V gene has CDR1 MNHNS and CDR2 SASEGT. The CDR3 extends over 14 amino acids. The V end was cut by 7 bases, the J end by 8 bases, with 18 bases between. CDR3 protein: CASKYGERGKPQHF. DNA for the CDR3: TGTGCCAGCAAGTATGGGGAAAGAGGGAAGCCCCAGCATTTT.

The J gene is TRBJ2-7, the V gene TRBV20-1; 11 positions match TRBD2. The CDR3 loop spans 14 amino acids. Trimming cost V 3 bases and J 4 bases; bases outside gene matches: 5. Germline CDR1 is DFQATT and CDR2 is SNEGSKA (reference sequence). CDR3 region: CSASGSSGRYEQYF. The DNA for the CDR3 is TGCAGTGCTAGCGGATCTAGCGGGAGGTACGAGCAGTACTTC.

The V gene is TRBV30, the J gene TRBJ2-2; D is unclear. CDR1 and CDR2 (germline): GTSNPN, SVGIG (reference sequence). This CDR3 region has 11 residues. The germline V and J ends were trimmed by 1 base and 9 bases, with 6 bases remaining between them. This chain's CDR3 is CAWSGARELFF. The CDR3 DNA is TGTGCCTGGAGTGGGGCGAGGGAGCTGTTTTTT.

Only a few counts were recorded for this clonotype. V and J are TRBV5-1 and TRBJ2-2, with a possible D match to TRBD2 (6 bases). The V gene lost 3 bases and the J gene lost 15 bases, with 15 bases spanning the gap. The germline gives CDR1 SGHRS, CDR2 YFSETQ. The CDR3 runs 12 residues. The chain's CDR3 is CASSSTGTGLFF. CDR3 in DNA: TGCGCCAGCAGCTCGACCGGGACTGGGTTGTTTTTT.

This clonotype was recorded at least ten times. The chain carries TRBV7-9 and TRBJ2-1; D remains ambiguous. The CDR3 runs to 16 residues. V gave up 5 bases and J gave up 7 bases, with 21 bases separating them. Per the germline V gene, CDR1 is SEHNR and CDR2 is FQNEAQ (reference sequence). As DNA, the CDR3 is TGTGCCAGCAGCCCACCACCAAGAGGACGGTTTAATGAGCAGTTCTTC. It specifies CASSPPPRGRFNEQFF.

Concerning this clonotype itself: A clone one base away is much larger, so this may be a read error. The genes are TRBV24-1 and TRBJ2-1, with D possibly TRBD1 on 6 matching bases. The CDR3 spans 13 residues. CDR1 KGHDR and CDR2 SFDVKD come from the germline V gene. V lost 7 bases to trimming and J lost 0 bases, with 6 bases between them. CDR3 sequence: CATRDSSYNEQFF. The CDR3 bases are TGTGCCACCAGGGACAGCTCCTACAATGAGCAGTTCTTC.

V usage is TRBV5-1 and J usage is TRBJ2-5, with 8 bases matching TRBD2. This CDR3 has 16 amino acids. Germline CDR1 reads SGHRS; CDR2 reads YFSETQ. Losses at the gene ends were 4 bases for V and 2 bases for J; bases not matched to a gene: 10. CDR3 sequence (DNA): TGCGCCAGCAGCGCTCCCGGGACTAGAAGGCAAGAGACCCAGTACTTC. It is translated as CASSAPGTRRQETQYF.

A few counts support this clonotype. V and J are TRBV5-1 and TRBJ2-1, with 8 bases identical to TRBD1. This CDR3 is 15 amino acids long. Germline V gives CDR1 SGHRS, CDR2 YFSETQ. Germline trimming cut 0 bases from V and 12 bases from J; bases unmatched to any gene: 11. The CDR3 region is CASSLGTGLVQGQFF. CDR3 coding DNA: TGCGCCAGCAGCTTGGGGACAGGGCTTGTACAGGGGCAGTTCTTC.

The chain is built from TRBV4-1 and TRBJ1-1; D unresolved. The CDR3 contains 14 residues. V was clipped by 0 bases and J by 3 bases, with 8 bases between them. Germline V gene lookup returns CDR1 MGHRA and CDR2 YSYEKL. CDR3 residues: CASSQDPEDTEAFF. CDR3 bases: TGCGCCAGCAGCCAAGATCCGGAGGACACTGAAGCTTTCTTT.

This clonotype was seen at least ten times. This chain joins TRBV12-3 or TRBV12-4 and TRBJ1-2; possible D gene TRBD1, 5 bases. The CDR3 has 13 amino acids. V was trimmed by 3 bases and J by 8 bases, leaving 13 bases between them. CDR3 DNA sequence: TGTGCCAGCAGTTTCCGAGGCGGGGGAGGCTACACCTTC. As protein: CASSFRGGGGYTF.

This clonotype has at least ten counts. The V call is TRBV4-2, the J call TRBJ1-4, with 7 bases aligning to TRBD1. The CDR3 is made up of 16 amino acids. Germline CDR1 is LGHNA and CDR2 is YNFKEQ. Losses at the gene ends were 1 base for V and 3 bases for J; bases not matched to a gene: 5. This chain's CDR3 is CASSQGLGGPNEKLFF. DNA for the CDR3: TGTGCCAGCAGCCAAGGCTTAGGGGGCCCTAATGAAAAACTGTTTTTT.

This clonotype was recorded at least ten times. V usage is TRBV29-1 and J usage is TRBJ2-3, with D possibly matching TRBD2 (5 bases). Germline V gives CDR1 SQVTM, CDR2 ANQGSEA. Deletions cut 3 bases from V and 9 bases from J, with 7 bases between. The CDR3 contains 10 residues. The CDR3 is CSVDGGTQYF. In DNA form, the CDR3 reads TGCAGCGTTGATGGCGGGACGCAGTATTTT.

This clonotype has just a few counts. The rearrangement uses TRBV5-5 and TRBJ1-4; possible D gene TRBD1, 5 bases. Between the trimmed V and J ends, which lost 3 bases and 5 bases, there was a span of 11 bases. Germline V gene lookup returns CDR1 SGHKS and CDR2 YYEKEE (reference sequence). This CDR3 has 14 residues. The CDR3 DNA reads TGTGCCAGCAGCTGGGGGGGACGCAATGAAAAACTGTTTTTT. Amino acid sequence: CASSWGGRNEKLFF.

The table lists this clonotype with many counts. This chain uses TRBV7-3 with TRBJ1-2; D remains unclear. V gave up 1 base and J gave up 8 bases, with 14 bases separating them. CDR1 and CDR2 (germline): SGHTA, FQGTGA. This CDR3 is built from 14 residues. The chain's CDR3 is CASSLISLGKGYTF. Written as DNA, the CDR3 is TGTGCCAGCAGCTTAATCTCACTGGGCAAAGGCTACACCTTC.